This T cell receptor beta chain originates from a study of T-cell reconstitution after alpha-beta-depleted transplantation in children. The V gene end was trimmed by 4 bases and the J gene end by 7 bases; junction bases not matched to a gene: 7. Germline V gene lookup returns CDR1 SQVTM and CDR2 ANQGSEA. The CDR3 length is 13 residues. Researchers prepared the TCRbeta library using unique molecular identifiers, the study reports. TCRdb called the PCR reads again in MiXCR, with one record for every CDR3 protein. The data show about half a million distinct CDR3 sequences, under 15% seen once. The input for sequencing was PBMCs from the stem cell graft donor, taken from the stem cell graft. The rearrangement links TRBV29-1 to TRBJ2-5; 9 bases map to TRBD1. The sequence was collected from a human donor who donated a stem cell graft to a child with combined immunodeficiency. CDR3 in DNA: TGCAGCGTTGCCGCACAGGGGGCTGGGACCCAGTACTTC. Translation gives CSVAAQGAGTQYF.